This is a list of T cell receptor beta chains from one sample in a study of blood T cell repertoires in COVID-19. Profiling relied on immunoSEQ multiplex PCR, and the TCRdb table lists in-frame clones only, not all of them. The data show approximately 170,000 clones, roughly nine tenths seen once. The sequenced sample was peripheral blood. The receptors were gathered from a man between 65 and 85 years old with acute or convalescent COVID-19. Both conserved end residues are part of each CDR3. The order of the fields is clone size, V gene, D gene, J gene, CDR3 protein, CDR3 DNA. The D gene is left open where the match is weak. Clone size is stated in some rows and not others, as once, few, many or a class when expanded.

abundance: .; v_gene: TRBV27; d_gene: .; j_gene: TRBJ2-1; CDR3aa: CASSDPGFNNEQFF; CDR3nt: TGTGCCAGCAGTGATCCGGGATTCAACAATGAGCAGTTCTTC
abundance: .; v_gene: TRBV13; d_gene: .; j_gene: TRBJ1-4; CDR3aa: CASSLRNEKLFF; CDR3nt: TGTGCCAGCAGCTTGAGGAATGAAAAACTGTTTTTT
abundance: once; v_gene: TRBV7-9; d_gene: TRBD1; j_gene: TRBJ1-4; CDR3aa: CASSLALTGANEKLFF; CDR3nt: TGTGCCAGCAGCTTAGCGTTAACAGGGGCTAATGAAAAACTGTTTTTT
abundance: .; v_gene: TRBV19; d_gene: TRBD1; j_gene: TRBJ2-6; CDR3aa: CASSKRTGMISGANVLTF; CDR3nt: TGTGCCAGTAGTAAGCGGACAGGGATGATCTCTGGGGCCAACGTCCTGACTTTC
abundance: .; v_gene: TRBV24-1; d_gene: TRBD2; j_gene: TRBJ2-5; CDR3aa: CATSDPVREGGETQYF; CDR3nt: TGTGCCACCAGTGATCCTGTCAGGGAGGGTGGGGAGACCCAGTACTTC
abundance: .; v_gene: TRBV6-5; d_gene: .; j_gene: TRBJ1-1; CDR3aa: CASRRGINTEAFF; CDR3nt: TGTGCCAGCAGAAGGGGGATTAACACTGAAGCTTTCTTT
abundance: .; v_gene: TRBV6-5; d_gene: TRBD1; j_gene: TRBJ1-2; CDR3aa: CASSQHRGFYGYTF; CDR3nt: TGTGCCAGCAGTCAGCACAGGGGGTTCTATGGCTACACCTTC
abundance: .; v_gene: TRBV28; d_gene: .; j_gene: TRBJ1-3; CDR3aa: CASLGPGSGNTIYF; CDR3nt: TGTGCCAGTTTAGGACCGGGGTCTGGAAACACCATATATTTT
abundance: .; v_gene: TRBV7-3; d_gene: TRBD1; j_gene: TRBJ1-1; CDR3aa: CASSFTGGEGNTEAFF; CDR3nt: TGTGCCAGCAGCTTTACAGGGGGCGAGGGGAACACTGAAGCTTTCTTT
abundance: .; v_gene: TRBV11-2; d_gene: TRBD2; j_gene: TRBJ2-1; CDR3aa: CASSTPGGDEQFF; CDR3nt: TGTGCCAGCAGTACCCCGGGGGGGGATGAGCAGTTCTTC
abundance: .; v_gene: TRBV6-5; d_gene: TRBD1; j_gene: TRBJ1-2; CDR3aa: CASSPGGTAIGYTF; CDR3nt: TGTGCCAGCAGTCCCGGAGGGACAGCGATCGGCTACACCTTC
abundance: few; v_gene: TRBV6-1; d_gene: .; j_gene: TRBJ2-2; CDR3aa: CASSEGSGVGELFF; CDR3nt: TGTGCCAGCAGTGAAGGGTCAGGGGTAGGGGAGCTGTTTTTT
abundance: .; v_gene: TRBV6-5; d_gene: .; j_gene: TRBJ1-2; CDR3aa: CASAKTGLNYGYTF; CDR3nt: TGTGCCAGCGCTAAAACAGGGCTTAACTATGGCTACACCTTC
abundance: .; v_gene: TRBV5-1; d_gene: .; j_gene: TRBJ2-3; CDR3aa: CASSSPQGSADTQYF; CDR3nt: TGCGCCAGCAGCTCACCTCAGGGCAGCGCAGATACGCAGTATTTT
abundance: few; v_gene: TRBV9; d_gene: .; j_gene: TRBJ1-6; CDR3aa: CASTQDRGAPLNSPLHF; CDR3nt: TGTGCCAGCACCCAAGACCGGGGGGCACCCTTGAATTCACCCCTCCACTTT
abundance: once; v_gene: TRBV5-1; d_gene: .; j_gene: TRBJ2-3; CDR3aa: CASSPVASTDTQYF; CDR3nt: TGCGCCAGCAGCCCAGTTGCCTCCACAGATACGCAGTATTTT
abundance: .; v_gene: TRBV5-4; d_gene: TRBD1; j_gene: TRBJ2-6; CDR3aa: CASSAGQGGYNVLTF; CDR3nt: TGTGCCAGCAGCGCAGGACAGGGCGGTTACAACGTCCTGACTTTC
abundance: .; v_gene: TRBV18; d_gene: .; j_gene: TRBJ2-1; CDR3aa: CASSPSISSYNEQFF; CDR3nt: TGTGCCAGCTCACCAAGTATTAGCTCCTACAATGAGCAGTTCTTC
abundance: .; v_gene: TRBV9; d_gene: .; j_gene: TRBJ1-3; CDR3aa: CASSVDGEGVFGNTIYF; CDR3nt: TGTGCCAGCAGCGTAGATGGAGAAGGGGTCTTCGGAAACACCATATATTTT
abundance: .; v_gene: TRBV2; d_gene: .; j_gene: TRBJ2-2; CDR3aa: CASRELASGELFF; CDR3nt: TGTGCCAGCAGGGAACTAGCCTCCGGGGAGCTGTTTTTT
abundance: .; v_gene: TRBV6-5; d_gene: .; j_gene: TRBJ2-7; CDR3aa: CASMGRVYEQYF; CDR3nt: TGTGCCAGCATGGGCAGGGTCTACGAGCAGTACTTC
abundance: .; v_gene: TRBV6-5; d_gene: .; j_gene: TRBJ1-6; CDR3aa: CASSPSYQNSPLHF; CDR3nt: TGTGCCAGCAGCCCCAGTTATCAGAATTCACCCCTCCACTTT
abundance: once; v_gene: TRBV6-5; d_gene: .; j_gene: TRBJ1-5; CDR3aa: CASSYQSNQPQHF; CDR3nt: TGTGCCAGCAGTTACCAGAGCAATCAGCCCCAGCATTTT
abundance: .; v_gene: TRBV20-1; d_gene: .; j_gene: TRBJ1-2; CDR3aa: CSAGVVNGYTF; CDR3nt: TGCAGTGCCGGGGTGGTGAATGGCTACACCTTC
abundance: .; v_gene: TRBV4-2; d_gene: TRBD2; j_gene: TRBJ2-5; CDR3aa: CASSQDRRGDQETQYF; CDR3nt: TGTGCCAGCAGCCAAGATCGGCGGGGGGACCAAGAGACCCAGTACTTC
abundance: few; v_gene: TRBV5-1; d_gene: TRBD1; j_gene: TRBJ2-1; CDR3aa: CASSRTGESYNEQFF; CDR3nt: TGCGCCAGCAGCCGGACAGGGGAATCCTACAATGAGCAGTTCTTC
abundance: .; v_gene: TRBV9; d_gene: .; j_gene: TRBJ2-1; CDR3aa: CASSVEYSEGDNEQFF; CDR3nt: TGTGCCAGCAGCGTAGAGTACTCGGAGGGAGACAATGAGCAGTTCTTC
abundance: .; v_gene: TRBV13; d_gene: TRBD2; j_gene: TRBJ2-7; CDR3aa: CASSLGASGGSYEQYF; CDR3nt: TGTGCCAGCAGCTTAGGAGCGAGCGGGGGGTCCTACGAGCAGTACTTC
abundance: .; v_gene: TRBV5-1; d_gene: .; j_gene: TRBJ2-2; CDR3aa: CASSLELFGSGAGELFF; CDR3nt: TGCGCCAGCAGCTTGGAACTGTTCGGGAGTGGGGCCGGGGAGCTGTTTTTT
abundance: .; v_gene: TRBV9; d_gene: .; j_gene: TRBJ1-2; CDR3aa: CASSSRTDIPGDYTF; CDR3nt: TGTGCCAGCAGCTCACGGACCGATATACCAGGGGACTACACCTTC
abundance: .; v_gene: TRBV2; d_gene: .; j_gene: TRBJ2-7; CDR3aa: CASSEAGRSSYEQYF; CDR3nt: TGTGCCAGCAGTGAAGCGGGGCGGTCCTCCTACGAGCAGTACTTC
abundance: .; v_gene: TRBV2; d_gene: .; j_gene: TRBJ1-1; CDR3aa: CASSFNGVAGEAFF; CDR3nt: TGTGCCAGCTCCTTCAACGGGGTAGCTGGGGAAGCTTTCTTT
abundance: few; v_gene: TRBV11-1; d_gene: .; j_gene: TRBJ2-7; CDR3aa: CASSSVQASYEQYF; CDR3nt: TGTGCCAGCAGCTCCGTCCAGGCCTCCTACGAGCAGTACTTC
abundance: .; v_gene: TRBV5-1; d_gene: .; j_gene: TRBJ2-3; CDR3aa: CASSLVTGSGTDTQYF; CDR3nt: TGCGCCAGCAGCTTGGTGACAGGTTCAGGCACAGATACGCAGTATTTT
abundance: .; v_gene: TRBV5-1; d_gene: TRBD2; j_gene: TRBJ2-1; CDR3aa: CASSLAQGLAYNEQFF; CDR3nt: TGCGCCAGCAGCTTGGCCCAAGGACTAGCCTACAATGAGCAGTTCTTC
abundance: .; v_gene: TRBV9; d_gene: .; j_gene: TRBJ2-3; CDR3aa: CASSVAGQGTDTQYF; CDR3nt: TGTGCCAGCAGCGTAGCGGGCCAGGGAACAGATACGCAGTATTTT
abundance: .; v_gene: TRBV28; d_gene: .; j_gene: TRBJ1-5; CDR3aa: CASSLYGDQPQHF; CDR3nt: TGTGCCAGCAGTTTATACGGGGATCAGCCCCAGCATTTT
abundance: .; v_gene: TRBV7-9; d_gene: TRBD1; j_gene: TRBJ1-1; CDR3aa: CASSKGGDRDVTEAFF; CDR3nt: TGTGCCAGCAGCAAGGGAGGGGACAGGGATGTCACTGAAGCTTTCTTT
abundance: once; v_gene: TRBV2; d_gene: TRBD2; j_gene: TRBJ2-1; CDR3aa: CASGGLAGVNEQFF; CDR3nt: TGTGCCAGCGGCGGACTAGCGGGAGTCAATGAGCAGTTCTTC
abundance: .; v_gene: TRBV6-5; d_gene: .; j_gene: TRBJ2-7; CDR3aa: CASTPLWDKNEQYF; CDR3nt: TGTGCCAGCACTCCCCTCTGGGACAAAAACGAGCAGTACTTC
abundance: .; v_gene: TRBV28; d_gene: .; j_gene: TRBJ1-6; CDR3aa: CASSSFTRYGLNSPLHF; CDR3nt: TGTGCCAGCAGTTCCTTTACGCGTTATGGGCTTAATTCACCCCTCCACTTT